These 27 T cell receptor beta chains originate from one sample sequenced in a study of long-term antiretroviral therapy in people with HIV. An immunoSEQ assay, version v3.0, was performed at survey level. Method: immunoSEQ multiplex PCR; TCRdb's copy keeps in-frame clones and lacks some. The table lists about 38,000 clones, 75% to 90% of them singletons. Source: unsorted PBMCs, taken 1.5 years after starting antiretroviral therapy. The source is a man younger than 30 with HIV.

This rearrangement joins TRBV25-1 to TRBJ1-5; the D is unclear. In germline, CDR1 is MGHDK, CDR2 SYGVNS. This CDR3 region has 14 residues. V lost 1 base, J lost 5 bases, and 9 bases lay in between. CDR3 nucleotides: TGTGCCAGCAGTGAATTGGACGCTCATCAGCCCCAGCATTTT. Protein product: CASSELDAHQPQHF. Full variable domain (outside the CDR3, taken from reference TRBV25-1 and TRBJ1-5): EADIYQTPRYLVIGTGKKITLECSQTMGHDKMYWYQQDPGMELHLIHYSYGVNSTEKGDLSSESTVSRIRTEHFPLTLESARPSHTSQYLCASSELDAHQPQHFGDGTRLSIL.

The chain has TRBV30 and TRBJ2-6; the D is unclear. V gave up 0 bases and J gave up 0 bases, with 6 bases separating them. The length of the CDR3 is 15 residues. The germline V gene has CDR1 GTSNPN and CDR2 SVGIG (reference sequence). CDR3 amino acids: CAWSVGSSGANVLTF. The CDR3 DNA is TGTGCCTGGAGTGTAGGTAGCTCTGGGGCCAACGTCCTGACTTTC. Based on the CDR3 plus reference TRBV30 and TRBJ2-6, the full variable domain is SQTIHQWPATLVQPVGSPLSLECTVEGTSNPNLYWYRQAAGRGLQLLFYSVGIGQISSEVPQNLSASRPQDRQFILSSKKLLLSDSGFYLCAWSVGSSGANVLTFGAGSRLTVL.

The rearrangement joins TRBV18 to TRBJ2-7; 7 positions agree with TRBD1. CDR1 KGHSH and CDR2 LQKENI come from the germline V gene. The CDR3 is 16 amino acids. The junction had 9 bases not matched to a gene; V was cut back by 4 bases and J by 0 bases. The CDR3 nucleotides are TGTGCCAGCTCACAACGTGGGGACAGTAGCTCCTACGAGCAGTACTTC. Its translation: CASSQRGDSSSYEQYF.

In its sample, this clone ranks as medium-sized. The gene calls are TRBV6-6 and TRBJ1-5, with a weak D call TRBD1 (6 bases). The ends were cut back, 4 bases at V and 5 bases at J, with 18 bases in the middle. Per the germline V gene, CDR1 is MNHNY and CDR2 is SVGAGI (reference sequence). This CDR3 spans 16 amino acids. The DNA of the CDR3 is TGTGCCAGCAGTTGGTATCAGGGGCTGTTGGATCAGCCCCAGCATTTT. Protein product: CASSWYQGLLDQPQHF.

This clone was counted a few times. This sample also contains other DNA sequences that code for the same CDR3. The CDR3 spells CASSLVGDYGYTF. CDR3 nucleotides: TGCGCCAGCAGCTTGGTTGGTGACTATGGCTACACCTTC. V usage is TRBV5-1 and J usage is TRBJ1-2; no firm D call. Trimming removed 0 bases from V and 3 bases from J, with 6 bases in between. Germline lookup yields CDR1 SGHRS and CDR2 YFSETQ. The CDR3 is 13 amino acids. The variable domain in full, completed from reference TRBV5-1 and TRBJ1-2, reads KAGVTQTPRYLIKTRGQQVTLSCSPISGHRSVSWYQQTPGQGLQFLFEYFSETQRNKGNFPGRFSGRQFSNSRSEMNVSTLELGDSALYLCASSLVGDYGYTFGSGTRLTVV.

As for this clone: No DNA is shown, since the ends of the CDR3 on it are uncertain; the CDR3 is the one TCRdb lists. The chain recombines TRBV7-6 with TRBJ2-5; TRBD2, the table's D call, lacks a check against the DNA. The CDR3 has 16 residues if both end residues are counted. Looked up from germline, CDR1 is SGHVS and CDR2 is FNYEAQ. The CDR3 loop is CASSLASGSFLETQYF.

The J gene is TRBJ2-1, the V gene TRBV5-6; 8 bases are a match to TRBD1. V shed 0 bases and J 0 bases; nucleotides not matched to a gene: 2. The CDR3 extends over 16 amino acids. Germline V gene data show CDR1 as SGHDT and CDR2 as YYEEEE. The CDR3 loop reads CASSLVGQGSYNEQFF. The CDR3 coding sequence is TGTGCCAGCAGCTTGGTAGGACAGGGCTCCTACAATGAGCAGTTCTTC.

The J gene is TRBJ2-5, the V gene TRBV6-1, with D perhaps assigned TRBD1 or TRBD2 (5 bases each). From germline, CDR1 is MNHNS and CDR2 SASEGT. The CDR3 contains 16 residues. Trimming took off 4 bases at V and 2 bases at J, with 17 bases between the two ends. The CDR3 reads CASSAGDGRWQETQYF. DNA for the CDR3: TGTGCCAGCAGTGCTGGGGACGGCCGGTGGCAAGAGACCCAGTACTTC.

The gene calls are TRBV19 and TRBJ2-7; D is undetermined. V lost 4 bases and J 6 bases, leaving 7 bases between the germline ends. Looked up from germline, CDR1 is LNHDA and CDR2 is SQIVND (reference sequence). The CDR3 contains 11 residues. CDR3 in amino acids: CASSTKTEQYF. The CDR3 DNA reads as TGTGCCAGTAGTACGAAGACCGAGCAGTACTTC.

The chain recombines TRBV5-1 with TRBJ2-3; possible D gene TRBD2, 5 bases. V was trimmed by 0 bases and J by 3 bases, leaving 8 bases between them. The V gene's germline CDR1 is SGHRS and CDR2 YFSETQ. The CDR3 totals 14 residues. The CDR3 reads CASSLDEGTDTQYF. CDR3 nucleotides: TGCGCCAGCAGCTTGGATGAGGGAACAGATACGCAGTATTTT.

The rearrangement uses TRBV7-2 and TRBJ1-5, with 7 bases lining up with TRBD1. From germline, CDR1 is SGHTA and CDR2 FQGNSA. The CDR3 spans 15 residues. V gave up 6 bases and J gave up 5 bases; unmatched junction bases: 10. CDR3 residues: CASSLYRGFDQPQHF. The CDR3 DNA reads TGTGCCAGCAGTCTTTACAGGGGTTTCGATCAGCCCCAGCATTTT. Full variable domain (missing parts from reference TRBV7-2 and TRBJ1-5): GAGVSQSPSNKVTEKGKDVELRCDPISGHTALYWYRQSLGQGLEFLIYFQGNSAPDKSGLPSDRFSAERTGGSVSTLTIQRTQQEDSAVYLCASSLYRGFDQPQHFGDGTRLSIL.

The rearrangement uses TRBV7-9 and TRBJ1-1, with D uncertain. This CDR3 spans 13 amino acids. V lost 5 bases and J lost 0, with 7 bases in between. Germline V lookup: CDR1 SEHNR, CDR2 FQNEAQ (reference sequence). CDR3 in amino acids: CASSPPLNTEAFF. The CDR3 DNA sequence: TGTGCCAGCAGCCCACCGCTGAACACTGAAGCTTTCTTT.

V usage is TRBV7-2 and J usage is TRBJ2-7; 13 bases align to TRBD2. The CDR3 extends over 17 amino acids. The V gene's germline CDR1 is SGHTA and CDR2 FQGNSA. J was trimmed by 2 bases and V by 6 bases; bases with no gene match: 10. The CDR3 protein is CASSSLAGGPLAYEQYF. CDR3 nucleotides: TGTGCCAGCAGTTCACTAGCGGGAGGGCCTTTGGCCTACGAGCAGTACTTC. Variable domain in full (rest from reference TRBV7-2 and TRBJ2-7): GAGVSQSPSNKVTEKGKDVELRCDPISGHTALYWYRQSLGQGLEFLIYFQGNSAPDKSGLPSDRFSAERTGGSVSTLTIQRTQQEDSAVYLCASSSLAGGPLAYEQYFGPGTRLTVT.

As DNA, the CDR3 is TGTGCCAGCAGTGAACAGGGCCAAGAGACCCAGTACTTC. This encodes CASSEQGQETQYF. The chain combines TRBV25-1 with TRBJ2-5; TRBD1 might be the D (5 bases). V shed 2 bases and J shed 1 base, with 5 bases lying between them. The CDR3 covers 13 residues. CDR1 MGHDK and CDR2 SYGVNS come from the germline V gene.

The chain recombines TRBV5-4 with TRBJ2-2; TRBD1 or TRBD2 may be the D gene (6 bases each). Germline loops: CDR1 SGHNT, CDR2 YYREEE (reference sequence). Trimming left V 4 bases short and J 4 bases short, with 17 bases between. The CDR3 has 16 amino acids. The chain's CDR3 is CASSRLWGAGTGELFF. Written as DNA, the CDR3 is TGTGCCAGCAGCCGCCTTTGGGGGGCCGGCACCGGGGAGCTGTTTTTT. Supplemented by reference TRBV5-4 and TRBJ2-2, the full variable domain reads ETGVTQSPTHLIKTRGQQVTLRCSSQSGHNTVSWYQQALGQGPQFIFQYYREEENGRGNFPPRFSGLQFPNYSSELNVNALELDDSALYLCASSRLWGAGTGELFFGEGSRLTVL.

The genes are TRBV5-1 and TRBJ2-5; D tentatively fits TRBD1 or TRBD2 (6 bases each). CDR3 length: 14 residues. Looked up from germline, CDR1 is SGHRS and CDR2 is YFSETQ. Trimming removed 0 bases at V and 4 bases at J, with 10 bases between. The DNA of the CDR3 is TGCGCCAGCAGCTTGGAGGGGGGAGGAGAGACCCAGTACTTC. Protein product: CASSLEGGGETQYF.

This chain joins TRBV5-4 and TRBJ2-1; D might be TRBD2 (6 bases). The CDR3 runs 15 residues. The ends were cut back, 0 bases at V and 10 bases at J, with 17 bases in the middle. CDR1 SGHNT and CDR2 YYREEE come from the germline V gene (reference sequence). The CDR3 sequence: CASSLAGVEGMEQFF. The DNA of the CDR3 is TGTGCCAGCAGCTTGGCGGGAGTGGAAGGGATGGAGCAGTTCTTC.

The chain couples TRBV11-2 to TRBJ2-7; 7 positions match TRBD1. CDR3 length equals 16 residues. Germline V gives CDR1 SGHAT, CDR2 FQNNGV. V trimming: 4 bases; J trimming: 2 bases; junction bases outside the gene matches: 11. The CDR3 sequence: CASSSPTRDRPYEQYF. DNA for the CDR3: TGTGCCAGCAGCTCTCCGACCCGGGACAGACCCTACGAGCAGTACTTC.

The chain couples TRBV7-2 to TRBJ1-1; no definite D call. Trimming removed 5 bases at V and 1 base at J, with 8 bases between. The length of the CDR3 is 13 residues. The germline CDR1 and CDR2 sequences are SGHTA and FQGNSA. The CDR3 DNA sequence: TGTGCCAGCAGCGTACAATCGAACACTGAAGCTTTCTTT. It is translated as CASSVQSNTEAFF.

This sequence joins TRBV7-2 and TRBJ1-2; possibly TRBD1 for D (6 bases). Germline loops: CDR1 SGHTA, CDR2 FQGNSA. The V gene lost 5 bases and the J gene lost 2 bases, with 18 bases spanning the gap. The CDR3 covers 16 residues. CDR3 sequence: CASSIRGSTGNYGYTF. As DNA, the CDR3 is TGTGCCAGCAGCATAAGAGGGTCCACAGGGAACTATGGCTACACCTTC. Full variable domain (remainder filled in from reference TRBV7-2 and TRBJ1-2): GAGVSQSPSNKVTEKGKDVELRCDPISGHTALYWYRQSLGQGLEFLIYFQGNSAPDKSGLPSDRFSAERTGGSVSTLTIQRTQQEDSAVYLCASSIRGSTGNYGYTFGSGTRLTVV.

This chain uses TRBV19 with TRBJ2-7; D is perhaps TRBD1 or TRBD2 (5 bases each). In germline, CDR1 is LNHDA, CDR2 SQIVND (reference sequence). This CDR3 is built from 14 residues. V was trimmed by 3 bases and J by 2 bases, leaving 11 bases between them. The CDR3 coding sequence is TGTGCCAGTAGTATCCGGGACGGTCCCTACGAGCAGTACTTC. As protein: CASSIRDGPYEQYF.

The CDR3 protein is CASSRGDSYEQYF. The DNA of the CDR3 is TGCGCCAGTTCGCGAGGGGACTCCTACGAGCAGTACTTC. This sequence joins TRBV10-1 and TRBJ2-7; the D call may be TRBD1 or TRBD2 (5 bases each). Trimming left V 9 bases short and J 0 bases short, with 12 bases between. CDR1 WNHNN and CDR2 SYGVQD come from the germline V gene (reference sequence). This CDR3 has 13 residues.

The chain joins TRBV30 to TRBJ1-4, with unresolved D. Germline CDR1 and CDR2: GTSNPN and SVGIG (reference sequence). Trimming shortened V by 2 bases and J by 5 bases, and 24 bases separated the two germline ends. The CDR3 loop spans 18 amino acids. The CDR3 sequence is CAWSQPAMVGSANEKLFF. CDR3 DNA sequence: TGTGCCTGGAGTCAACCCGCCATGGTGGGAAGTGCCAATGAAAAACTGTTTTTT.

The chain has TRBV27 and TRBJ2-5, with 10 bases that match TRBD2. The CDR3 covers 16 residues. Germline V gene lookup returns CDR1 MNHEY and CDR2 SMNVEV (reference sequence). V was clipped by 5 bases and J by 1 base; unmatched bases: 7. CDR3 region: CASSREREGPQETQYF. In DNA form, the CDR3 reads TGTGCCAGCAGTCGGGAGCGGGAGGGCCCCCAAGAGACCCAGTACTTC.

This chain joins TRBV7-9 and TRBJ2-1; D is uncertain. V was trimmed by 5 bases and J by 13 bases, leaving 18 bases between them. The CDR3 is 13 residues long. Germline V gives CDR1 SEHNR, CDR2 FQNEAQ (reference sequence). The CDR3 loop is CASSATITKKQFF. For the CDR3, the DNA is TGTGCCAGCAGCGCAACCATTACGAAAAAACAGTTCTTC.

CDR3 DNA sequence: TGCGCCAGCAAACGGGAGGGATTGAACACTGAAGCTTTCTTT. Translating gives CASKREGLNTEAFF. V is TRBV4-1 and J is TRBJ1-1; the D is unclear. Germline values: CDR1 MGHRA, CDR2 YSYEKL. This CDR3 contains 14 residues. V was clipped by 7 bases and J by 0 bases, with 12 bases between them.

A single count supports this clone. This chain connects TRBV28 to TRBJ2-5; D possibly corresponds to TRBD1 (5 bases). V gave up 6 bases and J gave up 5 bases, with 13 bases separating them. This CDR3 is 13 amino acids long. Germline V CDR1 and CDR2: MDHEN, SYDVKM. The CDR3 region is CASRGTGRETQYF. CDR3 in DNA: TGTGCCAGCAGGGGAACAGGCCGGGAGACCCAGTACTTC. The full variable domain, in which reference TRBV28 and TRBJ2-5 provide the parts outside the CDR3, is DVKVTQSSRYLVKRTGEKVFLECVQDMDHENMFWYRQDPGLGLRLIYFSYDVKMKEKGDIPEGYSVSREKKERFSLILESASTNQTSMYLCASRGTGRETQYFGPGTRLLVL.